This is a list of T cell receptor beta chains from one sample in a study of T cells after yellow fever vaccination. TCRdb reprocessed the 5' RACE reads with MiXCR, giving one entry per CDR3 protein. The table lists 300,000 to 400,000 distinct CDR3 sequences, less than 9.5% of them singletons. The sample here was PBMCs, taken about 49 days after the first yellow fever vaccination. The receptors here all came from a man younger than 30 who received the YFV17D yellow fever vaccine. Each CDR3 is given with its conserved first and last residue. The D gene is left open where the match is weak. Not every row has a clone size; where given, it reads once, few, many or a size class.

CASSQDIAGGPREQFF,TGCGCCAGCAGCCAGGACATAGCGGGGGGGCCGCGTGAGCAGTTCTTC,many,TRBV4-3,TRBD2,TRBJ2-1
CASSSGTSLSEQYF,TGCGCCAGCAGCTCCGGGACTAGCTTATCCGAGCAGTACTTC,many,TRBV5-1,TRBD2,TRBJ2-7
CASSGRGQDSEAFF,TGTGCCAGCAGCGGCCGCGGACAAGACTCTGAAGCTTTCTTT,few,TRBV7-2,.,TRBJ1-1
CASSQGYQTHEQFF,TGTGCCAGCAGCCAAGGGTACCAAACTCATGAGCAGTTCTTC,few,TRBV14,.,TRBJ2-1
CASSTQGGINEQFF,TGTGCCAGCAGCACCCAGGGGGGGATCAATGAGCAGTTCTTC,few,TRBV7-9,.,TRBJ2-1
CASSSRGGLGVNEQFF,TGTGCCAGCAGCTCGAGGGGGGGCCTCGGAGTTAATGAGCAGTTCTTC,many,TRBV7-9,.,TRBJ2-1
CASRSGRGEQPDTQYF,TGTGCCAGCCGTTCGGGGCGCGGGGAGCAACCAGATACGCAGTATTTT,many,TRBV6-2/TRBV6-3,.,TRBJ2-3
CASAAGPEAFF,TGTGCCAGCGCCGCCGGACCTGAAGCTTTCTTT,.,TRBV27,.,TRBJ1-1
CASSRSIGKNIQYF,TGTGCCAGCTCTAGAAGTATCGGCAAAAACATTCAGTACTTC,few,TRBV25-1,.,TRBJ2-4
CSAKGGGRAFF,TGCAGTGCTAAGGGGGGGGGCCGAGCTTTCTTT,.,TRBV20-1,.,TRBJ1-1
CASSHGFSDQPQHF,TGTGCCAGCAGCCACGGGTTTTCGGATCAGCCCCAGCATTTT,.,TRBV3-1,.,TRBJ1-5
CASSVASRGGPSGYTF,TGTGCCAGCAGCGTAGCTTCGAGAGGGGGCCCTTCAGGCTACACCTTC,many,TRBV9,TRBD1,TRBJ1-2
CASSPPGNSGGPWNEQFF,TGTGCCAGCAGCCCCCCTGGGAATAGCGGGGGGCCGTGGAATGAGCAGTTCTTC,.,TRBV5-6,TRBD2,TRBJ2-1